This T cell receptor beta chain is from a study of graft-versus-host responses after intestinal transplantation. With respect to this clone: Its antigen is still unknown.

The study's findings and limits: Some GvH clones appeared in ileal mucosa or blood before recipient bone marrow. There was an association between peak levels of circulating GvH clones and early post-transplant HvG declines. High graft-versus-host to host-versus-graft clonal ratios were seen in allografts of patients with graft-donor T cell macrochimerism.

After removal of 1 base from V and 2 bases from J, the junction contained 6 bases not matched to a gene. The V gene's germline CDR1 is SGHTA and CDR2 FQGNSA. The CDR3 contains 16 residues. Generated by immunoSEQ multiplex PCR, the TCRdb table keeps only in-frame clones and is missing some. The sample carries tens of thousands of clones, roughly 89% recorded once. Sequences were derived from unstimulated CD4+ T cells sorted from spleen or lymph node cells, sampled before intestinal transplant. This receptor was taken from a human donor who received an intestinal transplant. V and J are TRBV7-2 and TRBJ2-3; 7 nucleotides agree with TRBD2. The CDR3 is CASSLGGGAVTDTQYF. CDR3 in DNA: TGTGCCAGCAGCTTAGGGGGAGGGGCCGTCACAGATACGCAGTATTTT.